This TCR beta chain was sequenced in a study of blood T cell repertoires in COVID-19. About the research overall: PBMCs, B-cell-depleted T cells, or T cells provided the cDNA or gDNA that made up the material.

Clinical history reported by participants formed the basis on which cohorts were assigned. Per the original data handling: Counts of nucleated cells, estimated from reference gene primer amplification, were obtained. Sequencing used immunoSEQ multiplex PCR; TCRdb keeps in-frame clones, though not all of them. V, J and clone size are those of that table, while D and trimming were read from the DNA. In the table there are 62,000 or so clones, about four fifths of which are singletons. The sequencing input was PBMCs or T cells enriched from blood (not recorded which). The sequence was collected from a woman in her 40s with acute COVID-19.

The CDR3 here is CASSLQGSDTQYF. The CDR3 nucleotides read TGCGCCAGCAGCTTGCAGGGATCAGATACGCAGTATTTT. The chain joins TRBV5-1 to TRBJ2-3; D may be TRBD1 (5 bases). Germline-derived CDR1 and CDR2 are SGHRS and YFSETQ. V lost 1 base, J lost 4 bases, and 7 bases lay in between. There are 13 residues in the CDR3.